The rows below give T cell receptor beta chains drawn from one sample of a study of T cells after yellow fever vaccination. Each CDR3 protein is one row after TCRdb ran MiXCR on the 5' RACE reads. The table records over 150,000 distinct CDR3 sequences, roughly 6.2% of them present only once. Here the sequenced sample was CD4+ T cells sorted from PBMCs, taken on the day of the first yellow fever vaccination. The receptors were gathered from a man aged 18 to 35 who received the YFV17D yellow fever vaccine. Each CDR3 is given with its conserved first and last residue. Each record gives: D gene, J gene, V gene, clone size, CDR3 protein, CDR3 DNA. D genes are given only for firm matches. Only some rows state a clone size, as once, few, many or a class for expanded clones.

. TRBJ2-5 TRBV29-1 . CSAPDPLSWEKETQYF TGCAGCGCTCCTGACCCCTTAAGTTGGGAGAAAGAGACCCAGTACTTC
. TRBJ2-1 TRBV5-1 many CASSPYGGNEQFF TGCGCCAGCAGTCCCTACGGGGGAAATGAGCAGTTCTTC
TRBD1 TRBJ2-2 TRBV7-9 . CASRSGQGWTGELFF TGTGCCAGCAGAAGTGGACAGGGCTGGACCGGGGAGCTGTTTTTT
TRBD1 TRBJ1-5 TRBV20-1 few CSASGQGVGLEPQHF TGCAGTGCCTCGGGACAGGGGGTTGGATTGGAGCCCCAGCATTTT
TRBD2 TRBJ2-3 TRBV6-1 few CASSQLGTSGGDTDTQYF TGTGCCAGCAGCCAACTTGGGACTAGCGGGGGGGACACAGATACGCAGTATTTT
. TRBJ2-5 TRBV18 many CASSPQQAGTGETQYF TGTGCCAGCTCACCACAACAGGCGGGGACTGGCGAGACCCAGTACTTC
. TRBJ2-3 TRBV6-4 few CASSDSRGGTDTQYF TGTGCCAGCAGTGACTCGAGGGGGGGCACAGATACGCAGTATTTT
. TRBJ2-3 TRBV7-6 few CASSRTGIGLGGTDTQYF TGTGCCAGCAGCCGAACAGGGATTGGCTTGGGTGGCACAGATACGCAGTATTTT
TRBD2 TRBJ2-1 TRBV5-1 . CASSSTSGWSEQFF TGCGCCAGCAGCTCCACTAGCGGGTGGAGTGAGCAGTTCTTC
. TRBJ1-4 TRBV7-2 few CASSLAQQEKLFF TGTGCCAGCAGCTTAGCGCAGCAGGAAAAACTGTTTTTT
. TRBJ1-4 TRBV7-2 many CASSLRQASEKLFF TGTGCCAGCAGTTTACGCCAGGCGAGTGAAAAACTGTTTTTT
TRBD1 TRBJ2-1 TRBV18 . CASSYLGQGNEQFF TGTGCCAGCTCATACTTAGGACAGGGGAATGAGCAGTTCTTC
. TRBJ2-4 TRBV5-1 . CASSQLPNGQNQYF TGCGCCAGCAGCCAACTTCCAAACGGACAGAATCAGTACTTC
. TRBJ2-1 TRBV7-8 few CASSFIMGQGKDNEQFF TGTGCCAGCAGCTTTATTATGGGGCAGGGGAAAGACAATGAGCAGTTCTTC
. TRBJ2-1 TRBV15 many CATSREGSGSF TGTGCCACCAGCAGAGAGGGCAGCGGAAGCTTC
TRBD2 TRBJ2-1 TRBV4-3 . CASSQDFGTSRVREQFF TGCGCCAGCAGCCAAGATTTTGGGACTAGCAGGGTCAGAGAGCAGTTCTTC
. TRBJ2-7 TRBV11-1 many CASSENSGSPEQYF TGTGCCAGCAGCGAGAATTCAGGGTCCCCCGAGCAGTACTTC
. TRBJ2-7 TRBV3-1 . CASSPTGVLYEQYF TGTGCCAGCAGCCCAACCGGGGTCCTCTACGAGCAGTACTTC
. TRBJ2-5 TRBV7-2 many CASSYQGQTGETQYF TGTGCCAGCAGCTACCAAGGACAGACCGGAGAGACCCAGTACTTC
TRBD1 TRBJ1-2 TRBV6-2/TRBV6-3 many CASSGNPSGGADGYTF TGTGCCAGCAGCGGGAACCCTTCAGGGGGCGCGGATGGCTACACCTTC
. TRBJ2-1 TRBV5-1 many CASSGFSSYNEQFF TGCGCCAGCAGTGGGTTTAGCTCCTACAATGAGCAGTTCTTC
. TRBJ2-2 TRBV7-3 many CASSSGIDTGELFF TGTGCCAGCAGTTCGGGGATAGACACCGGGGAGCTGTTTTTT
. TRBJ1-5 TRBV6-2/TRBV6-3 . CASSYTSGGSQPQHF TGTGCCAGCAGTTACACCTCCGGGGGGAGTCAGCCCCAGCATTTT
TRBD2 TRBJ2-2 TRBV24-1 . CATSDSGSGGAAGELFF TGTGCCACCAGTGATTCTGGAAGCGGGGGGGCAGCCGGGGAGCTGTTTTTT
TRBD1 TRBJ2-1 TRBV3-1 . CASSQGMGQATDNEQFF TGTGCCAGCAGCCAAGGCATGGGACAGGCTACCGACAATGAGCAGTTCTTC
. TRBJ1-5 TRBV5-1 many CASSITGKGQPQHF TGCGCCAGCAGCATAACAGGGAAGGGTCAGCCCCAGCATTTT
. TRBJ1-1 TRBV6-1 . CATHEQDRLNTEAFF TGTGCCACACACGAACAGGACCGTTTGAACACTGAAGCTTTCTTT
. TRBJ1-1 TRBV29-1 many CSGVRDINTEAFF TGCAGCGGGGTCAGGGATATTAACACTGAAGCTTTCTTT
TRBD1 TRBJ2-1 TRBV6-4 . CASRRTGGSSYNEQFF TGTGCCAGCAGACGAACAGGGGGCAGCTCCTACAATGAGCAGTTCTTC